These T cell receptor beta chains were read from a single sample in a study of identical twins. TCRdb re-analysed the 5' RACE reads in MiXCR, keeping a single row per CDR3 protein. The table includes 600,000 to 700,000 distinct CDR3 sequences, around 21% detected once. The same sample was also used in a study of T cells expressing NK-cell markers.

The specimen was PBMCs. The receptors here all came from a woman aged 18-35 years in good health. Each CDR3 is given with its conserved first and last residue. Fields, in order: V gene, J gene, D gene, clone size, CDR3 DNA, CDR3 protein. D genes are given only for firm matches. Only part of the rows carry a size: once, few, many, or a class if the clone is expanded.

>TRBV29-1|TRBJ2-3|TRBD1|.
TGCAGCGTTGAAGATGGGGGGACAGGGGGGACCACAGATACGCAGTATTTT
CSVEDGGTGGTTDTQYF
>TRBV11-3|TRBJ1-2|TRBD1|.
TGTGCCAGCAGCAAGGACAGGGGATATGGCTACACCTTC
CASSKDRGYGYTF
>TRBV5-1|TRBJ1-2|.|many
TGCGCCAGCAGCTTGGTAGCTGACAGCGACTATGGCTACACCTTC
CASSLVADSDYGYTF
>TRBV11-1|TRBJ2-2|TRBD2|.
TGTGCCAGCAGCTTTTTAGTTCTAGCGGGAGTCTCGACCGGGGAGCTGTTTTTT
CASSFLVLAGVSTGELFF
>TRBV29-1|TRBJ2-1|.|few
TGCAGCGTGGGGAATGTAGGGGGCAATGAGCAGTTCTTC
CSVGNVGGNEQFF
>TRBV5-6|TRBJ2-3|.|many
TGTGCCAGCAGCTTGTCCGCGGGGCCCGGGCATACGCAGTATTTT
CASSLSAGPGHTQYF
>TRBV11-2|TRBJ2-1|.|.
TGTGCCAGCAGCTTAGTATCTTTGGGCAGGGGAAACCGCAATGAGCAGTTCTTC
CASSLVSLGRGNRNEQFF
>TRBV10-3|TRBJ1-1|.|.
TGTGCCATCAGTGTCTTAGAACAAGCTTTCTTT
CAISVLEQAFF
>TRBV20-1|TRBJ2-7|.|.
TGCAGTGCTAGTGGTCGGGACTGGAGCTCCTACGAGCAGTACTTC
CSASGRDWSSYEQYF
>TRBV7-6|TRBJ2-1|TRBD2|few
TGTGCCAGCAGCTTAGAAGTACTAGCGGGTCGACGAGAGCAGTTCTTC
CASSLEVLAGRREQFF
>TRBV20-1|TRBJ2-2|TRBD2|few
TGCAGTGCCCAACCAATTGGGCTAGCGGCGAACACCGGGGAGCTGTTTTTT
CSAQPIGLAANTGELFF
>TRBV6-2/TRBV6-3|TRBJ2-3|TRBD2|few
TGTGCCAGCAGTCAACGGGCGGGAGTAAACACAGATACGCAGTATTTT
CASSQRAGVNTDTQYF
>TRBV10-1|TRBJ2-2|.|.
TGCGCCAGCAGTGACACCATTCTTAGGGACACCGGGGAGCTGTTTTTT
CASSDTILRDTGELFF
>TRBV20-1|TRBJ2-1|TRBD2|.
TGCAGTGCTACCCTAGCGGGACCGTACAATGAGCAGTTCTTC
CSATLAGPYNEQFF
>TRBV7-3|TRBJ2-3|.|few
TGTGCCAGCAGCTTATATGGGGAAGTTCAGTATTTT
CASSLYGEVQYF
>TRBV6-6|TRBJ2-7|.|.
TGTGCCAGCAGTTACGGCGGGGGCAGCCAGTACTTC
CASSYGGGSQYF
>TRBV6-2/TRBV6-3|TRBJ2-7|TRBD2|many
TGTGCCAGCAGTTACTCGATCGCTAGCGGAGCCGGCTACGAGCAGTACTTC
CASSYSIASGAGYEQYF
>TRBV6-1|TRBJ1-1|.|once
TGTGCCAGCAGTATGCGGCAGGGCCTGAACACTGAAGCTTTCTTT
CASSMRQGLNTEAFF
>TRBV18|TRBJ2-1|.|few
TGTGCCAGCTCACCACCTACAGATCGATACAATGAGCAGTTCTTC
CASSPPTDRYNEQFF
>TRBV15|TRBJ2-6|.|few
TGTGCCACCAGTTCGAAAACTGGGGCCAACGTCCTGACTTTC
CATSSKTGANVLTF
>TRBV12-5|TRBJ2-5|.|.
TGTGCTAGTGGGGTCAGGAACCAAGAGACCCAGTACTTC
CASGVRNQETQYF
>TRBV20-1|TRBJ1-2|TRBD1|few
TGCAGTGCTCACACGACAGGGTCTCCCTATGGCTACACCTTC
CSAHTTGSPYGYTF
>TRBV6-2/TRBV6-3|TRBJ2-7|.|.
TGTGCCAGCAGTTATCCAGGGATCTCCTACGAGCAGTACTTC
CASSYPGISYEQYF
>TRBV10-1|TRBJ2-1|TRBD2|many
TGCGCCAGCAGTGAAGCCGGGACTAGCGTCAATGAGCAGTTCTTC
CASSEAGTSVNEQFF
>TRBV9|TRBJ2-7|.|few
TGTGCCAGCAGCGGGGAACAGGGGAGGAGGAACGAGCAGTACTTC
CASSGEQGRRNEQYF
>TRBV6-6|TRBJ2-3|.|many
TGTGCCAGCAGTAAAAGCACAGATACGCAGTATTTT
CASSKSTDTQYF
>TRBV10-3|TRBJ1-3|.|.
TGTGCCATCAGTACACGACGGGCGAGCTCTGGAAACACCATATATTTT
CAISTRRASSGNTIYF
>TRBV10-3|TRBJ2-3|.|.
TGTGCCATCAGTGTAAGACCGCCCACAGATACGCAGTATTTT
CAISVRPPTDTQYF
>TRBV12-3/TRBV12-4|TRBJ1-6|.|few
TGTGCCAGCAGTTTCGGGGGGCGTAATTCACCCCTCCACTTT
CASSFGGRNSPLHF
>TRBV4-3|TRBJ2-3|.|few
TGCGCCAGCAGCCAAGATAGGGGGGCGTCAGATACGCAGTATTTT
CASSQDRGASDTQYF
>TRBV20-1|TRBJ2-5|TRBD2|few
TGCAGTGCTAGAGATGAATCCGGGACTAGCGGGGGGGTGGAGACCCAGTACTTC
CSARDESGTSGGVETQYF
>TRBV10-3|TRBJ2-3|.|.
TGTGCCATCAGCTCGGCGGGCACAGATACGCAGTATTTT
CAISSAGTDTQYF
>TRBV5-1|TRBJ1-1|.|few
TGCGCCAGCAGCTTGGGCAGGGAAGATGACACTGAAGCTTTCTTT
CASSLGREDDTEAFF
>TRBV6-5|TRBJ2-7|.|once
TGTGCCAGCAGTTACTTCGACAGATCCCTCTACGAGCAGTACTTC
CASSYFDRSLYEQYF
>TRBV7-2|TRBJ2-7|TRBD1|.
TGTGCCAGCAGCCCGCCGGGACAGAACTACGAGCAGTACTTC
CASSPPGQNYEQYF
>TRBV20-1|TRBJ2-7|TRBD1|few
TGCAGTGCTAGACAGGGGGTAACCTCCTACGAGCAGTACTTC
CSARQGVTSYEQYF
>TRBV20-1|TRBJ2-3|TRBD1|many
TGCAGTGCTAACCCCGGACAGGCTCGCCATACGCAGTATTTT
CSANPGQARHTQYF
>TRBV7-7|TRBJ2-1|.|.
TGTGCCAGCAGCTTAAACATGGTGAGCAATGAGCAGTTCTTC
CASSLNMVSNEQFF
>TRBV5-5|TRBJ2-1|.|.
TGTGCCAGCAGCGCCCCCGGGAGCTCCAATGAGCAGTTCTTC
CASSAPGSSNEQFF
>TRBV5-8|TRBJ2-7|.|.
TGTGCCAGCAGCTGGCCGGGGGACACCTACGAGCAGTACTTC
CASSWPGDTYEQYF
>TRBV6-1|TRBJ2-3|TRBD1|few
TGTGCCAGTAGGACAGGGAACCTTTTGTCTAGCACAGATACGCAGTATTTT
CASRTGNLLSSTDTQYF
>TRBV6-5|TRBJ2-3|.|.
TGTGCCAGCAGTTACTCGAGCGAGCGGTCCGCGCAGTATTTT
CASSYSSERSAQYF